The 16 T cell receptor beta chains presented below share a single source sample, sequenced in a study of control samples from healthy donors and cancer patients. The protocol was immunoSEQ multiplex PCR, while the TCRdb copy is restricted to in-frame clones and leaves out a portion. The sample records about 95,000 clones, about 88% being singletons. What was sequenced was blood. The receptors were gathered from a woman between 65 and 79 years old in good health.

The rearrangement links TRBV7-2 to TRBJ1-2; D unclear. V lost 0 bases and J lost 2, with 7 bases in between. The CDR3 consists of 14 residues. CDR1 is SGHTA and CDR2 is FQGNSA in the germline V gene. CDR3 region: CASSLASSNYGYTF. The CDR3 DNA follows: TGTGCCAGCAGCTTAGCCTCCAGCAACTATGGCTACACCTTC.

This chain links TRBV2 with TRBJ2-3; a weak D match, TRBD2 (6 bases). This CDR3 has 15 amino acids. V was cut by 6 bases and J by 4 bases, with 17 bases left in between. Germline CDR1 SNHLY, CDR2 FYNNEI. The CDR3 sequence is CASSRDSSGADTQYF. For the CDR3, the DNA is TGTGCCAGCAGCCGGGACTCCTCTGGGGCAGATACGCAGTATTTT.

The chain employs TRBV7-2 and TRBJ1-3, with D perhaps matching TRBD1 (5 bases). CDR3 length: 13 residues. Germline loops: CDR1 SGHTA, CDR2 FQGNSA. Trimming left V 2 bases short and J 14 bases short, with 16 bases between. The CDR3 spells CASSLWTSAKLYF. CDR3 in DNA: TGTGCCAGCAGCTTATGGACATCCGCCAAATTATATTTT.

The chain employs TRBV11-2 and TRBJ1-5; TRBD1 aligns across 8 bases. J lost 6 bases, V lost 5 bases, and 6 bases had no gene match. The germline gives CDR1 SGHAT, CDR2 FQNNGV. This CDR3 has 14 residues. For the CDR3, the DNA is TGTGCCAGCAGCCTTGACAGGGGAGGTCAGCCCCAGCATTTT. Its protein product is CASSLDRGGQPQHF.

The V and J genes are TRBV7-8 and TRBJ2-5; D possibly corresponds to TRBD2 (5 bases). The CDR3 consists of 13 residues. In germline, CDR1 is SGHVS, CDR2 FQNEAQ. The V end lost 5 bases, the J end lost 5 bases, and 12 bases lay between the germline ends. This CDR3 is CASSMRRGETQYF. CDR3 sequence (DNA): TGTGCCAGCAGCATGCGGAGAGGGGAGACCCAGTACTTC. Combining the CDR3 with reference TRBV7-8 and TRBJ2-5 gives the whole variable domain GAGVSQSPRYKVAKRGQDVALRCDPISGHVSLFWYQQALGQGPEFLTYFQNEAQLDKSGLPSDRFFAERPEGSVSTLKIQRTQQEDSAVYLCASSMRRGETQYFGPGTRLLVL.

This clone was seen only once. The V gene is TRBV7-4, the J gene TRBJ2-7, with 11 nucleotides matching TRBD1. CDR1 is SGHVT and CDR2 is SQSDAQ in the germline V gene. The CDR3 has 15 residues. The V gene end was trimmed by 3 bases and the J gene end by 5 bases; junction bases not matched to a gene: 6. CDR3 coding DNA: TGTGCCAGCAGCTTCGTCCGGACAGGGGGCCACGAGCAGTACTTC. Protein: CASSFVRTGGHEQYF.

V and J are TRBV15 and TRBJ2-5; D not resolved. Trimming left V 0 bases short and J 5 bases short, with 7 bases between. The CDR3 covers 13 residues. Germline V lookup: CDR1 LNHNV, CDR2 YYDKDF (reference sequence). CDR3 bases: TGTGCCACCAGCAGAGATCTCTACGAGACCCAGTACTTC. As protein: CATSRDLYETQYF.

The chain employs TRBV10-3 and TRBJ1-4; D is uncertain. V was shortened by 10 bases and J by 3 bases, with 18 bases between the two germline ends. CDR3 length: 15 amino acids. From germline, CDR1 is ENHRY and CDR2 SYGVKD. DNA for the CDR3: TGTGCCACCGGACTCTCTGAGGGATCTAATGAAAAACTGTTTTTT. It yields the protein CATGLSEGSNEKLFF.

The chain recombines TRBV18 with TRBJ2-7, with TRBD2 identical over 9 bases. The CDR3 contains 15 residues. Germline CDR1 and CDR2: KGHSH and LQKENI. Germline trimming cut 5 bases from V and 3 bases from J; bases unmatched to any gene: 8. CDR3 amino acids: CASSGRGGGDYEQYF. CDR3 in DNA: TGTGCCAGCTCAGGGAGGGGCGGGGGGGACTACGAGCAGTACTTC.

The rearrangement joins TRBV11-2 to TRBJ2-1, with 9 bases lining up with TRBD1. The junction had 10 bases not matched to a gene; V was cut back by 4 bases and J by 6 bases. The CDR3 is made up of 16 amino acids. In germline, CDR1 is SGHAT, CDR2 FQNNGV. CDR3 sequence: CASSSPGQGSGNEQFF. The CDR3 DNA is TGTGCCAGCAGCTCTCCGGGACAGGGCTCCGGCAATGAGCAGTTCTTC.

V is TRBV10-3 and J is TRBJ1-1; 9 positions agree with TRBD1. Trimming removed 10 bases from V and 4 bases from J; junction bases left unmatched: 19. Germline CDR1 and CDR2: ENHRY and SYGVKD. This CDR3 region has 17 residues. The chain's CDR3 is CATFEPGQGPGSTEAFF. CDR3 nucleotides: TGTGCCACCTTTGAACCGGGACAGGGACCTGGGAGCACTGAAGCTTTCTTT.

The chain joins TRBV2 to TRBJ2-1, with 11 bases matching TRBD2. CDR3 length: 16 residues. V lost 3 bases and J lost 3; bases outside the gene matches: 4. From germline, CDR1 is SNHLY and CDR2 FYNNEI. CDR3 DNA sequence: TGTGCCAGCAGTGACCTAGCGGGAGGTAACTACAATGAGCAGTTCTTC. Translating it yields CASSDLAGGNYNEQFF.

This sequence joins TRBV6-5 and TRBJ1-2; D unclear. The ends were cut back, 4 bases at V and 1 base at J, with 13 bases in the middle. The CDR3 is made up of 15 amino acids. Germline V gene lookup returns CDR1 MNHEY and CDR2 SVGAGI. CDR3 nucleotides: TGTGCCAGCAGTTTCAGGAGGCTCCTTAACTATGGCTACACCTTC. It specifies CASSFRRLLNYGYTF.

This clone was observed a few times. The rearrangement links TRBV6-5 to TRBJ2-7, with a possible D match to TRBD2 (5 bases). V dropped 7 bases and J dropped 2 bases, with 15 bases sitting between them. The CDR3 length is 14 residues. Germline lookup yields CDR1 MNHEY and CDR2 SVGAGI. CDR3 coding DNA: TGTGCCAGCACCGAACCGGGGTACCCCTACGAGCAGTACTTC. Its translation is CASTEPGYPYEQYF.

This chain uses TRBV10-1 with TRBJ1-2, with D unclear. Trimming removed 7 bases at V and 7 bases at J, with 19 bases between. Germline-derived CDR1 and CDR2 are WNHNN and SYGVQD (reference sequence). The CDR3 runs to 14 residues. The CDR3 DNA reads as TGCGCCAGCACCCCTCGGCCCAAGTGGCGTGGCTACACCTTC. Translation: CASTPRPKWRGYTF.

The V gene is TRBV10-3, the J gene TRBJ2-1; 11 bases are a match to TRBD2. Trimming cost V 3 bases and J 9 bases; bases outside gene matches: 7. The CDR3 has 15 residues. Germline CDR1 and CDR2: ENHRY and SYGVKD. The CDR3 sequence: CAISDHSGRAGEQFF. The DNA for the CDR3 is TGTGCCATCAGTGACCATAGCGGGAGGGCCGGTGAGCAGTTCTTC.